Listed here are 30 T cell receptor beta chains from one sample, sequenced in a study of identical twins. TCRdb recomputed calls from the 5' RACE reads with MiXCR, one row per CDR3 protein. Here the sample spans approximately 690,000 distinct CDR3 sequences, around 6% being singletons. The specimen sequenced was naive T cells sorted from blood. The receptors were gathered from a man between 18 and 35 years old in good health.

This clonotype has a handful of counts. The chain is built from TRBV20-1 and TRBJ2-7, with 11 bases aligning to TRBD2. CDR1 DFQATT and CDR2 SNEGSKA come from the germline V gene (reference sequence). J was trimmed by 1 base and V by 4 bases; bases with no gene match: 12. The CDR3 has 17 amino acids. The CDR3 is CSANRLALAGGSYEQYF. The CDR3 region has the DNA TGCAGTGCTAATCGACTAGCTTTAGCGGGAGGGTCCTACGAGCAGTACTTC.

This clonotype showed up just a few times. V is TRBV6-5 and J is TRBJ2-5; D call uncertain. This CDR3 has 14 residues. Germline-derived CDR1 and CDR2 are MNHEY and SVGAGI. Trimming shortened V by 3 bases and J by 2 bases, and 10 bases separated the two germline ends. CDR3 protein: CASSYFAVQETQYF. The CDR3 nucleotides read TGTGCCAGCAGTTATTTTGCGGTTCAAGAGACCCAGTACTTC.

This clonotype was seen a handful of times. The rearrangement links TRBV4-1 to TRBJ2-1; 8 nucleotides line up with TRBD1. Germline CDR1 MGHRA, CDR2 YSYEKL. The CDR3 covers 14 residues. The J segment lost 8 bases and the V segment lost 1 base, leaving 4 bases of the junction unmatched. The DNA of the CDR3 is TGCGCCAGCAGCCAAGCGCTCAGGGGGCATGAGCAGTTCTTC. Residues: CASSQALRGHEQFF.

This clonotype showed up many times. The CDR3 protein is CASSLRVDTQYF. For the CDR3, the DNA is TGCGCCAGCAGCTTAAGGGTAGATACGCAGTATTTT. J is TRBJ2-3 and V is TRBV5-1; D ambiguous. This CDR3 is built from 12 residues. In germline, CDR1 is SGHRS, CDR2 YFSETQ. The V end was cut by 2 bases, the J end by 5 bases, with 6 bases between. The entire variable domain, with the rest obtained from reference TRBV5-1 and TRBJ2-3, is as follows: KAGVTQTPRYLIKTRGQQVTLSCSPISGHRSVSWYQQTPGQGLQFLFEYFSETQRNKGNFPGRFSGRQFSNSRSEMNVSTLELGDSALYLCASSLRVDTQYFGPGTRLTVL.

This clonotype was detected a few times. The V gene is TRBV24-1, the J gene TRBJ2-1, with D maybe TRBD1 (6 bases). The V end lost 4 bases, the J end lost 12 bases, and 15 bases lay between the germline ends. This CDR3 has 13 residues. Germline CDR1 KGHDR, CDR2 SFDVKD. CDR3 sequence (DNA): TGTGCCACCAGTGACCGGGACAACTTCGGGCAGTTCTTC. It translates to CATSDRDNFGQFF.

This chain joins TRBV6-5 and TRBJ1-6; D not resolved. This CDR3 has 13 residues. Trimming shortened V by 2 bases and J by 7 bases, and 6 bases separated the two germline ends. Germline V gene lookup returns CDR1 MNHEY and CDR2 SVGAGI. The CDR3 DNA reads as TGTGCCAGCAGTTACGCGAGAAATTCACCCCTCCACTTT. This translates into CASSYARNSPLHF.

This clonotype was recorded many times. The chain links TRBV24-1 to TRBJ2-1; D is unclear. Germline CDR1 and CDR2: KGHDR and SFDVKD. The CDR3 length is 13 residues. Deletions cut 8 bases from V and 0 bases from J, with 7 bases between. CDR3 DNA: TGTGCCACCAAAAGTGTCTCCTACAATGAGCAGTTCTTC. Translation gives CATKSVSYNEQFF.

The sample holds a few counts of this clonotype. The chain recombines TRBV19 with TRBJ2-3; TRBD2 aligns across 14 bases. The CDR3 loop spans 18 amino acids. Looked up from germline, CDR1 is LNHDA and CDR2 is SQIVND (reference sequence). Unmatched junction bases numbered 9, after V lost 1 base and J lost 6 bases. In DNA, the CDR3 is TGTGCCAGTAGTATAGTCTTCGGGACTAGCGGGAGTTCTGATACGCAGTATTTT. Its translation: CASSIVFGTSGSSDTQYF.

This clonotype has just a few counts. This chain uses TRBV4-2 with TRBJ2-7, with D possibly being TRBD2 (5 bases). This CDR3 is 17 amino acids long. Germline CDR1 reads LGHNA; CDR2 reads YNFKEQ. V lost 2 bases to trimming and J lost 1 base, with 18 bases between them. This CDR3 reads CASSQRGSPGSSYEQYF. CDR3 sequence (DNA): TGTGCCAGCAGCCAAAGAGGATCGCCGGGGTCGTCCTACGAGCAGTACTTC.

This chain uses TRBV2 with TRBJ2-2; 12 nucleotides match TRBD2. Germline CDR1 reads SNHLY; CDR2 reads FYNNEI. Germline trimming cut 6 bases from V and 1 base from J; bases unmatched to any gene: 6. The CDR3 loop spans 17 amino acids. CDR3 in DNA: TGTGCCAGCAGCGACGGACTAGCGGGGAAGAACACCGGGGAGCTGTTTTTT. It codes for CASSDGLAGKNTGELFF.

The chain combines TRBV10-3 with TRBJ2-1; 14 nucleotides align to TRBD2. The CDR3 spans 18 residues. CDR1 is ENHRY, CDR2 SYGVKD, per germline. V dropped 2 bases and J dropped 7; count of bases not matched to a gene: 10. The CDR3 region is CAISEAGLAGAVRNEQFF. CDR3 in DNA: TGTGCCATCAGTGAGGCGGGACTAGCGGGAGCCGTTCGGAATGAGCAGTTCTTC.

V and J are TRBV6-5 and TRBJ2-1; D is perhaps TRBD1 (5 bases). The CDR3 length is 14 residues. Germline V gene lookup returns CDR1 MNHEY and CDR2 SVGAGI. Deletions cut 4 bases from V and 7 bases from J, with 14 bases between. CDR3 residues: CASSWLREQNEQFF. The DNA of the CDR3 is TGTGCCAGCAGTTGGCTCAGGGAACAGAATGAGCAGTTCTTC.

The V and J genes are TRBV4-3 and TRBJ1-6; 7 bases map to TRBD1. This CDR3 is 15 amino acids long. Losses at the gene ends were 3 bases for V and 10 bases for J; bases not matched to a gene: 9. From germline, CDR1 is LGHNA and CDR2 YSLEER. CDR3 sequence (DNA): TGCGCCAGCAGCCAGTCGTACAGGGGTGGATCACCCCTCCACTTT. Translated: CASSQSYRGGSPLHF.

This clonotype was counted at least ten times. The chain has TRBV10-3 and TRBJ2-7; 9 bases are shared with TRBD2. V lost 4 bases, J lost 4 bases, and 11 bases stayed unmatched. CDR1 is ENHRY, CDR2 SYGVKD, per germline. The CDR3 sequence is 16 residues long. CDR3 protein: CAISGRGREPNYEQYF. CDR3 DNA: TGTGCCATCAGTGGACGCGGGAGGGAACCCAATTACGAGCAGTACTTC.

A few counts support this clonotype. The J gene is TRBJ1-3, the V gene TRBV18; no definite D call. The germline V gene has CDR1 KGHSH and CDR2 LQKENI. Trimming shortened V by 3 bases and J by 0 bases, and 12 bases separated the two germline ends. CDR3 length equals 16 residues. This CDR3 is CASSPGPPSSGNTIYF. Here the CDR3 DNA reads TGTGCCAGCTCACCCGGGCCCCCAAGCTCTGGAAACACCATATATTTT.

V gene TRBV6-4 combines with J gene TRBJ2-2, with D perhaps TRBD1 (5 bases). Germline values: CDR1 MRHNA, CDR2 SNTAGT. Trimming left V 3 bases short and J 0 bases short, with 8 bases between. This CDR3 is built from 15 residues. The chain's CDR3 is CASSEGRANTGELFF. Written as DNA, the CDR3 is TGTGCCAGCAGTGAAGGCAGGGCGAACACCGGGGAGCTGTTTTTT.

This clonotype was picked up many times. The chain links TRBV12-3 or TRBV12-4 to TRBJ2-1; possibly TRBD1 or TRBD2 for D (5 bases each). V was clipped by 3 bases and J by 9 bases, with 15 bases between them. This CDR3 has 14 residues. The CDR3 DNA reads as TGTGCCAGCAGTTTCGGGACCGCCGGCAGTGAGCAGTTCTTC. Its translation is CASSFGTAGSEQFF.

Only a few counts were recorded for this clonotype. The V and J genes are TRBV30 and TRBJ2-2; D not certain. Germline-derived CDR1 and CDR2 are GTSNPN and SVGIG (reference sequence). The length of the CDR3 is 13 residues. The V gene lost 2 bases and the J gene lost 1 base, with 5 bases spanning the gap. For the CDR3, the DNA is TGTGCCTGGAGTAACAAGAACACCGGGGAGCTGTTTTTT. It encodes CAWSNKNTGELFF.

The sample holds a few counts of this clonotype. V usage is TRBV28 and J usage is TRBJ2-7, with 16 bases fitting TRBD2. The CDR3 has 16 amino acids. The V gene's germline CDR1 is MDHEN and CDR2 SYDVKM. Losses at the gene ends were 5 bases for V and 5 bases for J; bases not matched to a gene: 6. CDR3 DNA: TGTGCCAGCAGTGGGACTAGCGGGAGGGCCGGGCACGAGCAGTACTTC. It translates to CASSGTSGRAGHEQYF.

This clonotype was counted many times. This sequence joins TRBV9 and TRBJ2-3; the match to TRBD1 covers 10 bases. This CDR3 comprises 18 residues. From germline, CDR1 is SGDLS and CDR2 YYNGEE. Losses at the gene ends were 0 bases for V and 5 bases for J; bases not matched to a gene: 12. The CDR3 coding sequence is TGTGCCAGCAGCGTAGCGGAGCTGACAGGGGGCGGTGTAGATACGCAGTATTTT. Protein sequence: CASSVAELTGGGVDTQYF.

The chain has TRBV6-1 and TRBJ2-5; D gene uncertain. The CDR3 extends over 14 amino acids. V lost 4 bases and J lost 5, with 14 bases in between. The V gene's germline CDR1 is MNHNS and CDR2 SASEGT. The CDR3 nucleotides are TGTGCCAGCAGTGTCCCCGCCTTCCGGGAGACCCAGTACTTC. It codes for CASSVPAFRETQYF.

This clonotype was seen ten or more times. This chain joins TRBV10-3 and TRBJ2-4; D possibly corresponds to TRBD2 (5 bases). This CDR3 is built from 16 residues. The germline CDR1 and CDR2 sequences are ENHRY and SYGVKD. The V and J ends lost 4 bases and 0 bases respectively, with 13 bases between them. CDR3 in DNA: TGTGCCATCAGTGGTGAGGGCAGTCTAGCCAAAAACATTCAGTACTTC. It is translated as CAISGEGSLAKNIQYF.

The rearrangement uses TRBV11-1 and TRBJ2-1; 7 positions match TRBD1. The CDR3 runs 15 residues. CDR1 is SGHAT and CDR2 is FQDESV in the germline V gene (reference sequence). V trimming: 5 bases; J trimming: 6 bases; junction bases outside the gene matches: 10. In DNA, the CDR3 is TGTGCCAGCAGCGCCACAGGGGAGCTTGGCAATGAGCAGTTCTTC. Residues: CASSATGELGNEQFF.

Ten or more counts support this clonotype. This chain joins TRBV7-8 and TRBJ2-3; D gene ambiguous. The CDR3 length is 13 residues. Germline V gene data show CDR1 as SGHVS and CDR2 as FQNEAQ. The V end lost 4 bases, the J end lost 5 bases, and 10 bases lay between the germline ends. CDR3 nucleotides: TGTGCCAGCAGCTCCGGACCGATAGATACGCAGTATTTT. This translates into CASSSGPIDTQYF. Variable domain in full (rest from reference TRBV7-8 and TRBJ2-3): GAGVSQSPRYKVAKRGQDVALRCDPISGHVSLFWYQQALGQGPEFLTYFQNEAQLDKSGLPSDRFFAERPEGSVSTLKIQRTQQEDSAVYLCASSSGPIDTQYFGPGTRLTVL.

This clonotype was observed at least ten times. The rearrangement links TRBV4-3 to TRBJ2-7; 9 positions match TRBD1. CDR3 size: 14 residues. Losses at the gene ends were 4 bases for V and 4 bases for J; bases not matched to a gene: 5. CDR1 is LGHNA and CDR2 is YSLEER in the germline V gene. The CDR3 DNA reads TGCGCCAGCAGCCGGGGGACAGGGAAGTACGAGCAGTACTTC. It codes for CASSRGTGKYEQYF.

This clonotype was observed a few times. The rearrangement uses TRBV12-3 or TRBV12-4 and TRBJ1-5; a weak D match, TRBD1 (6 bases). CDR3 size: 13 residues. The V and J ends lost 8 bases and 4 bases respectively, with 12 bases between them. CDR3 bases: TGTGCCAGCGGGGGGGGCAGTAATCAGCCCCAGCATTTT. This encodes CASGGGSNQPQHF.

A few counts support this clonotype. The chain employs TRBV15 and TRBJ2-1; 8 positions match TRBD2. Germline V lookup: CDR1 LNHNV, CDR2 YYDKDF (reference sequence). J lost 4 bases, V lost 6 bases, and 26 bases had no gene match. CDR3 length: 21 amino acids. The CDR3 DNA is TGTGCCACCAGTTTCTCCTTTACTCGGACTAGCCAAGGTCGGGATTACAATGAGCAGTTCTTC. It codes for CATSFSFTRTSQGRDYNEQFF.

This clonotype was observed many times. CDR3 bases: TGCAGCGTTGATAGGAGCGGGAGTCTCTCCACAGATACGCAGTATTTT. Translating gives CSVDRSGSLSTDTQYF. The chain links TRBV29-1 to TRBJ2-3, with 8 bases that match TRBD2. Germline V CDR1 and CDR2: SQVTM, ANQGSEA. J gave up 2 bases and V 3 bases, and 10 bases lay outside the gene matches. This CDR3 is built from 16 residues.

This clonotype occurred many times. The rearrangement uses TRBV5-1 and TRBJ1-5; maybe TRBD1 (6 bases). Germline V CDR1 and CDR2: SGHRS, YFSETQ. This CDR3 has 15 residues. V was pared by 4 bases and J by 3 bases, with 14 bases between. CDR3 nucleotides: TGCGCCAGCAGCGTTGGAGGGGACAACAATCAGCCCCAGCATTTT. It codes for CASSVGGDNNQPQHF.

The rearrangement links TRBV20-1 to TRBJ2-7; 7 bases are shared with TRBD2. The CDR3 runs 13 residues. Trimming cost V 1 base and J 2 bases; bases outside gene matches: 2. Germline values: CDR1 DFQATT, CDR2 SNEGSKA (reference sequence). The CDR3 sequence is CSARVSGTYEQYF. CDR3 in DNA: TGCAGTGCTAGAGTCAGCGGGACCTACGAGCAGTACTTC.